The text below deals with one T cell receptor beta chain. What it binds is unknown. TCRdb's copy holds only in-frame clones and misses some; the assay was immunoSEQ multiplex PCR. The table lists 43,000 or so clones, about nine tenths of them singletons. Looked up from germline, CDR1 is WNHNN and CDR2 is SYGVQD (reference sequence). There are 12 residues in the CDR3. Between the trimmed V and J ends, which lost 5 bases and 4 bases, there was a span of 8 bases. The record originates from a study of OX40 agonist ivuxolimab in advanced cancers. Study at large: Checkpoint inhibitors had been given previously to 40% of patients. Findings and caveats of the study: In the 0.1-3.0 mg/kg groups, partial responders showed among the lowest expansion.

The sequencing used CD4+ or CD8+ T cells sorted from blood, collected in a trial of the OX40 agonist ivuxolimab. This chain connects TRBV10-1 to TRBJ1-1; D is perhaps TRBD1 (6 bases). The TCR comes from an adult with an advanced solid tumor such as melanoma, head and neck, liver or kidney cancer. CDR3: CASSQGTTEAFF. CDR3 bases: TGCGCCAGCAGTCAGGGGACCACTGAAGCTTTCTTT.